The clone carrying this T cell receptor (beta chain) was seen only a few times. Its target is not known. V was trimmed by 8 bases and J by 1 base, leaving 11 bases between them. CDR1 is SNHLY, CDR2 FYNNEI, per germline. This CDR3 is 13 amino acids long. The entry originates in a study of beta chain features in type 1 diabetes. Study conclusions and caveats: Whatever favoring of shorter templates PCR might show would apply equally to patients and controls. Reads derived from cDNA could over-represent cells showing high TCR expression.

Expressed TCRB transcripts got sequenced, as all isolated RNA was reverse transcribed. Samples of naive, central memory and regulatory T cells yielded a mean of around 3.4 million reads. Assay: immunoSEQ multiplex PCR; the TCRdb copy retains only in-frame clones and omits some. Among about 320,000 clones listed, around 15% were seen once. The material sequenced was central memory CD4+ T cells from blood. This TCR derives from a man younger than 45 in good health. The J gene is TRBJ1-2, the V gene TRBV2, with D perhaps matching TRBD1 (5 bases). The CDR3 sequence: CASRDQSNYGYTF. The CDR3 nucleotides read TGTGCCAGCCGGGACCAGAGTAACTATGGCTACACCTTC.